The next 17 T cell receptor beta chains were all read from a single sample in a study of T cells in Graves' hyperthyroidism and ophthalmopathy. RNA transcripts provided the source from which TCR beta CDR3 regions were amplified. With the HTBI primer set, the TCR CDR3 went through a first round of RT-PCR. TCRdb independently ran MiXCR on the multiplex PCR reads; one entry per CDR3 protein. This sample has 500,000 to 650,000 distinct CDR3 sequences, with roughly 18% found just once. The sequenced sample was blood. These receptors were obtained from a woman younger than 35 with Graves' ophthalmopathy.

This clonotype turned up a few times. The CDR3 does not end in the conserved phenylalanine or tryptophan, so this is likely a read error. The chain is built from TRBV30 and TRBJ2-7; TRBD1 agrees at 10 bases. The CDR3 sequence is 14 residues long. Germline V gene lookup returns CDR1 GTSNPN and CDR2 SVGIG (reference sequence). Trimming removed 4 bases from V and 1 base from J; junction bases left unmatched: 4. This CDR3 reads CAWKDRGLSYEQYL. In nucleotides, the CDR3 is TGTGCCTGGAAAGACAGGGGGCTATCCTACGAGCAGTACTTA.

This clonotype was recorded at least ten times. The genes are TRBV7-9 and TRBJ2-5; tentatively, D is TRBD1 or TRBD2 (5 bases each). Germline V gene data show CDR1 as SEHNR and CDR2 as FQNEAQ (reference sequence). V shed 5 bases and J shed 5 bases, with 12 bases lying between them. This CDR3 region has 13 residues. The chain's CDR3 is CASSGRWGETQYF. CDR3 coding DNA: TGTGCCAGCAGCGGACGATGGGGGGAGACCCAGTACTTC.

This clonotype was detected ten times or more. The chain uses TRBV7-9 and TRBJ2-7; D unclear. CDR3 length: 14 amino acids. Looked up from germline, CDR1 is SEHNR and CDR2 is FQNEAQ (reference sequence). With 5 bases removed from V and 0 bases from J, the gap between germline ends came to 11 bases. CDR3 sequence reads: CASSAALSSYEQYF. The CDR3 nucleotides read TGTGCCAGCAGCGCCGCTCTCAGCTCCTACGAGCAGTACTTC.

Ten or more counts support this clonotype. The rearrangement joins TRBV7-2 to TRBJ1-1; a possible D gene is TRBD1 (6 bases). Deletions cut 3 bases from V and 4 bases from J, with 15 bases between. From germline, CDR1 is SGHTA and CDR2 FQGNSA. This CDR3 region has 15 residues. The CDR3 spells CASSFGGGGITEAFF. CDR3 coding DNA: TGTGCCAGCAGCTTTGGGGGCGGGGGAATCACTGAAGCTTTCTTT. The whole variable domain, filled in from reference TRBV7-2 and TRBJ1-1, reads GAGVSQSPSNKVTEKGKDVELRCDPISGHTALYWYRQSLGQGLEFLIYFQGNSAPDKSGLPSDRFSAERTGGSVSTLTIQRTQQEDSAVYLCASSFGGGGITEAFFGQGTRLTVV.

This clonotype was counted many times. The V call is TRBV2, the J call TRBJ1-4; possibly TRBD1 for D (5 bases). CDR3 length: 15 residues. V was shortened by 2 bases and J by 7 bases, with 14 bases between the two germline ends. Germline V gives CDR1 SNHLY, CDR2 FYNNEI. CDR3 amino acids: CASSEFGARGEKLFF. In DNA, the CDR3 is TGTGCCAGCAGTGAATTTGGGGCAAGAGGTGAAAAACTGTTTTTT. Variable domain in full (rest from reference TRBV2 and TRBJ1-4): EPEVTQTPSHQVTQMGQEVILRCVPISNHLYFYWYRQILGQKVEFLVSFYNNEISEKSEIFDDQFSVERPDGSNFTLKIRSTKLEDSAMYFCASSEFGARGEKLFFGSGTQLSVL.

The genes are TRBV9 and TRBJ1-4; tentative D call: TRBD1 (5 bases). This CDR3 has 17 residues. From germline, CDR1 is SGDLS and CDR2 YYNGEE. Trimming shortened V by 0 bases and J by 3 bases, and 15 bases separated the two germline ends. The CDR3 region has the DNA TGTGCCAGCAGCGTAGGGGGCCAGGGAGTCCCTAATGAAAAACTGTTTTTT. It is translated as CASSVGGQGVPNEKLFF.

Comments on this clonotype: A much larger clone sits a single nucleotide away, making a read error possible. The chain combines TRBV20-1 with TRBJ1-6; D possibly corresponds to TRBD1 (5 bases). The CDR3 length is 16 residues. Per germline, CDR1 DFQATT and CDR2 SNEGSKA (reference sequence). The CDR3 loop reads CSPRDPGVGWNSPLHF. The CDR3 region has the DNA TGCAGTCCTAGAGATCCGGGGGTTGGTTGGAATTCACCCCTCCACTTT.

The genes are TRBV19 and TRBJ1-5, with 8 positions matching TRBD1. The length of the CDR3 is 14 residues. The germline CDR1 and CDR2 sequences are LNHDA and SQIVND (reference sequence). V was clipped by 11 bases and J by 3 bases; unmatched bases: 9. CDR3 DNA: TGTGCCGCCTCCGGGACAGGTAACAATCAGCCCCAGCATTTT. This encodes CAASGTGNNQPQHF.

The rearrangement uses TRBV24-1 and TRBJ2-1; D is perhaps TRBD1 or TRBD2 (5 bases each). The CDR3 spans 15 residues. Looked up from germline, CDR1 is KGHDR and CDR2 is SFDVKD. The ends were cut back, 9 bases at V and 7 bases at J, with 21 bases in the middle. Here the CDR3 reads CATQPGRMTHNEQFF. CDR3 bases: TGTGCCACCCAACCAGGGAGAATGACGCATAATGAGCAGTTCTTC.

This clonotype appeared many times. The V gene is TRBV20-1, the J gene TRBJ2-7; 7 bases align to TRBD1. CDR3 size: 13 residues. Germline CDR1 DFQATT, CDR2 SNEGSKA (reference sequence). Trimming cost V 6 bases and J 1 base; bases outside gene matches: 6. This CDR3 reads CSALGQVSYEQYF. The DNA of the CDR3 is TGCAGTGCCTTAGGACAGGTTTCCTACGAGCAGTACTTC.

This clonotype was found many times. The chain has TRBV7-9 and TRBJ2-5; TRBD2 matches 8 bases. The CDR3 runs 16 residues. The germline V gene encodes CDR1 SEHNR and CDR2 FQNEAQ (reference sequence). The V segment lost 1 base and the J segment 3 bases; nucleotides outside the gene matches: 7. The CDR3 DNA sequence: TGTGCCAGCAGCTTAGTATCTAGCGGGCCCGAAGAGACCCAGTACTTC. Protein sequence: CASSLVSSGPEETQYF.

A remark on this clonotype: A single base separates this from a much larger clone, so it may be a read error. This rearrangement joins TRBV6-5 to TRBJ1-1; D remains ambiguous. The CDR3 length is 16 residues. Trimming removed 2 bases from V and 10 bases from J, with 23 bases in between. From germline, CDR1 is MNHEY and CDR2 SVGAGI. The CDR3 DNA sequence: TGTGCCAGCAGTTACACAAACGTGGGGTCCTTGAATCGAGCTTTCTTT. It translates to CASSYTNVGSLNRAFF.

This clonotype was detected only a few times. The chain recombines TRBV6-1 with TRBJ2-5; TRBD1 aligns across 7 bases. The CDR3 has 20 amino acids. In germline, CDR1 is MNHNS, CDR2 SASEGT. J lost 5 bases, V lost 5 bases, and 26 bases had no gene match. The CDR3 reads CASSYPTATRTGDDGETQYF. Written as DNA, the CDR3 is TGTGCCAGCAGTTATCCCACAGCCACCCGAACAGGGGATGATGGGGAGACCCAGTACTTC.

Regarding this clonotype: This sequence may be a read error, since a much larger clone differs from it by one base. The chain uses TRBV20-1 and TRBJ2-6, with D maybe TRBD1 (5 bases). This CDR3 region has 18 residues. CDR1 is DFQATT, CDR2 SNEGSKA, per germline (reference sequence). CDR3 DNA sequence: TGCAGTGCTAGAGATCCGACAGCACCCCTCTCTGAGGCCAACGTCCTGACTTTC. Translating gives CSARDPTAPLSEANVLTF.

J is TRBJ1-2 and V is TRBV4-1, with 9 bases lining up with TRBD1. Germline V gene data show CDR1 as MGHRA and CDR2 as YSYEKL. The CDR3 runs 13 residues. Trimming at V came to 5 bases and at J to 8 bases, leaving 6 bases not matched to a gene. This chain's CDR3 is CASSERTGAGYTF. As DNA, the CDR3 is TGCGCCAGCAGCGAGAGGACAGGGGCCGGCTACACCTTC.

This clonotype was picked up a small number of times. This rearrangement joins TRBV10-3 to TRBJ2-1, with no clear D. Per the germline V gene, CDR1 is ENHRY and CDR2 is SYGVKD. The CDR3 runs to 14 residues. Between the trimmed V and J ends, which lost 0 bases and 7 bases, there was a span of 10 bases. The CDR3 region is CAISESDAGNEQFF. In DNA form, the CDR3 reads TGTGCCATCAGTGAGTCGGACGCAGGAAATGAGCAGTTCTTC.

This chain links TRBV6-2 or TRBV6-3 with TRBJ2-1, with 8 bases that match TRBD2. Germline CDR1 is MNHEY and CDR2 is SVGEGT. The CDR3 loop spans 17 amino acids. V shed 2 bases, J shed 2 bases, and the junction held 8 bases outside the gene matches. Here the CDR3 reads CASSYALTSGPYNEQFF. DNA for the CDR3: TGTGCCAGCAGTTACGCACTAACTAGCGGTCCCTACAATGAGCAGTTCTTC.